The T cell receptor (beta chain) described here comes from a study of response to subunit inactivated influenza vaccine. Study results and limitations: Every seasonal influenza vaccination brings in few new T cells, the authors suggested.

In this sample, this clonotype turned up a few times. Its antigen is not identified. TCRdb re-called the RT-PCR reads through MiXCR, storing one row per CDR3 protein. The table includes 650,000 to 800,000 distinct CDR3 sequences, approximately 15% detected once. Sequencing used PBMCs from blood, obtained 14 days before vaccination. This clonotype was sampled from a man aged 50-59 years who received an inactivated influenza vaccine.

The CDR3 region is CASSFMGRGREKLFF. CDR3 sequence (DNA): TGTGCCAGCAGCTTCATGGGGAGGGGGCGTGAAAAACTGTTTTTT. The rearrangement joins TRBV28 to TRBJ1-4, with 7 bases aligning to TRBD1. CDR1 is MDHEN, CDR2 SYDVKM, per germline. This CDR3 contains 15 residues. Trimming removed 6 bases from V and 7 bases from J; junction bases left unmatched: 11. Supplemented by reference TRBV28 and TRBJ1-4, the full variable domain reads DVKVTQSSRYLVKRTGEKVFLECVQDMDHENMFWYRQDPGLGLRLIYFSYDVKMKEKGDIPEGYSVSREKKERFSLILESASTNQTSMYLCASSFMGRGREKLFFGSGTQLSVL.